Below are 32 T cell receptor beta chains sequenced from a single sample in a study of vaccination effects on CD4 cells after COVID-19. Sequencing in the ViraFEST assay came after antigen-specific CD4+ T cells had been expanded with viral peptide pools, which were used to stimulate PBMC. Subsequent to a culture period of nine to ten days, CD4+ T cells were isolated. A PCR test confirmed that the person had SARS-CoV-2 infection between March and December 2020. Here immunoSEQ multiplex PCR was the method, and the copy in TCRdb shows in-frame clones only, minus some. This sample yields around 75,000 clones, of which roughly 73% are seen a single time; under 6% belongs to the top ten. These receptors lack a known antigen. Sequenced material: CD4+ T cells from PBMCs cultured with HIV peptides, taken before COVID-19 vaccination. Subset given: HIV-1 Nef peptide pool negative control/reference culture. The receptors originated from a human donor who had a prior SARS-CoV-2 infection.

The chain combines TRBV6-5 with TRBJ1-5; D remains unclear. V lost 2 bases and J 6 bases, leaving 5 bases between the germline ends. The CDR3 sequence is 12 residues long. In germline, CDR1 is MNHEY, CDR2 SVGAGI. CDR3 DNA sequence: TGTGCCAGCAGTTACCCTGGTCAGCCCCAGCATTTT. Amino acid sequence: CASSYPGQPQHF.

V is TRBV9 and J is TRBJ2-3; tentative D call: TRBD1 (6 bases). This CDR3 region has 15 residues. Trimming left V 0 bases short and J 8 bases short, with 16 bases between. Looked up from germline, CDR1 is SGDLS and CDR2 is YYNGEE. The CDR3: CASSVGDTQSGTQYF. CDR3 nucleotide sequence: TGTGCCAGCAGCGTAGGGGACACCCAGTCCGGTACGCAGTATTTT.

This chain links TRBV3-1 (or the pseudogene TRBV3-2) with TRBJ2-5, with 9 bases identical to TRBD2. The CDR3 has 14 amino acids. Germline lookup yields CDR1 LGHDT and CDR2 YNNKEL (reference sequence). J lost 2 bases, V lost 2 bases, and 0 bases had no gene match. CDR3 loop: CASSQLAGQETQYF. DNA for the CDR3: TGTGCCAGCAGCCAACTAGCGGGGCAAGAGACCCAGTACTTC.

V is TRBV18 and J is TRBJ1-2, with D hard to call. Germline V gene lookup returns CDR1 KGHSH and CDR2 LQKENI. The V end was cut by 1 base, the J end by 1 base, with 13 bases between. CDR3 size: 16 residues. In DNA form, the CDR3 reads TGTGCCAGCTCACCACTAGTCCGGGGAGATAACTATGGCTACACCTTC. Translating it yields CASSPLVRGDNYGYTF.

The J gene is TRBJ1-2, the V gene TRBV5-1; 8 bases are shared with TRBD1. J gave up 2 bases and V 2 bases, and 8 bases lay outside the gene matches. Germline CDR1 SGHRS, CDR2 YFSETQ. The CDR3 loop spans 16 amino acids. This chain's CDR3 is CASSFDRGLKNYGYTF. The CDR3, as DNA: TGCGCCAGCAGCTTCGACAGGGGCCTAAAGAACTATGGCTACACCTTC.

The chain recombines TRBV27 with TRBJ2-5; D is possibly TRBD2 (6 bases). Between the trimmed V and J ends, which lost 6 bases and 4 bases, there was a span of 18 bases. The CDR3 has 15 residues. Germline CDR1 and CDR2: MNHEY and SMNVEV (reference sequence). The CDR3 DNA follows: TGTGCCAGCAGACCTGTACCACACGGGGGAGAGACCCAGTACTTC. Translation gives CASRPVPHGGETQYF.

The chain recombines TRBV5-6 with TRBJ2-7, with a possible D match to TRBD2 (6 bases). Per the germline V gene, CDR1 is SGHDT and CDR2 is YYEEEE. V was cut by 0 bases and J by 3 bases, with 13 bases left in between. This CDR3 comprises 15 residues. The CDR3 spells CASSLARGGGYEQYF. The CDR3 nucleotides are TGTGCCAGCAGCTTGGCCCGGGGAGGAGGCTACGAGCAGTACTTC.

For the CDR3, the DNA is TGTGCCAGCAGCTTAAATACAGGGGGCGAAGATACGCAGTATTTT. Translating it yields CASSLNTGGEDTQYF. The chain has TRBV11-2 and TRBJ2-3; 9 bases align to TRBD1. This CDR3 contains 15 residues. CDR1 is SGHAT and CDR2 is FQNNGV in the germline V gene. Trimming took 2 bases from V and 5 from J; bases not matched to a gene: 5.

V usage is TRBV2 and J usage is TRBJ1-2, with 10 bases that match TRBD1. Per the germline V gene, CDR1 is SNHLY and CDR2 is FYNNEI. J lost 7 bases, V lost 3 bases, and 8 bases had no gene match. The CDR3 runs to 15 residues. The CDR3 DNA sequence: TGTGCCAGCAGTGATACGGGACAGGGGTCTGGTGGCTACACCTTC. Translating it yields CASSDTGQGSGGYTF.

CDR3 sequence: CASSLQTSGRADTQYF. DNA for the CDR3: TGTGCCAGCAGCTTACAGACTAGCGGGAGGGCAGATACGCAGTATTTT. The chain employs TRBV5-4 and TRBJ2-3; 14 bases match TRBD2. Germline values: CDR1 SGHNT, CDR2 YYREEE (reference sequence). The V segment lost 2 bases and the J segment 4 bases; nucleotides outside the gene matches: 3. CDR3 size: 16 residues.

This chain joins TRBV27 and TRBJ1-4; 12 positions match TRBD1. The V and J ends lost 1 base and 8 bases, in that order; junction bases with no gene match: 14. Germline loops: CDR1 MNHEY, CDR2 SMNVEV (reference sequence). The CDR3 loop spans 19 amino acids. CDR3 sequence reads: CASSLYPPGQGAAGEKLFF. The DNA for the CDR3 is TGTGCCAGCAGTTTATACCCACCGGGACAGGGGGCTGCCGGAGAAAAACTGTTTTTT.

The J gene is TRBJ1-2, the V gene TRBV18, with D perhaps matching TRBD1 (5 bases). CDR1 KGHSH and CDR2 LQKENI come from the germline V gene. This CDR3 contains 12 residues. The germline V and J ends were trimmed by 3 bases and 8 bases, with 10 bases remaining between them. In DNA form, the CDR3 reads TGTGCCAGCTCACCTGTTAGGGACGGCTACACCTTC. Translating it yields CASSPVRDGYTF.

The sample holds one count of this clone. The chain is built from TRBV2 and TRBJ1-2; 8 bases match TRBD1. CDR3 size: 12 residues. Germline values: CDR1 SNHLY, CDR2 FYNNEI. The junction had 4 bases not matched to a gene; V was cut back by 5 bases and J by 8 bases. This chain's CDR3 is CASSQQGEGYTF. The DNA of the CDR3 is TGTGCCAGCAGTCAACAGGGGGAAGGCTACACCTTC.

This chain links TRBV6-5 with TRBJ2-7, with D possibly matching TRBD1 (5 bases). Germline-derived CDR1 and CDR2 are MNHEY and SVGAGI. There are 15 residues in the CDR3. V gave up 8 bases and J gave up 3 bases, with 20 bases separating them. CDR3 protein: CASRDSDTLRYEQYF. CDR3 nucleotides: TGTGCCAGCCGAGATTCGGACACGCTCCGCTACGAGCAGTACTTC.

This sequence joins TRBV7-2 and TRBJ2-7, with a tentative D call TRBD2 (6 bases). Germline CDR1 is SGHTA and CDR2 is FQGNSA. There are 14 residues in the CDR3. The V and J ends lost 4 bases and 3 bases respectively, with 13 bases between them. CDR3 DNA sequence: TGTGCCAGCAGCTATAGCGGTAAGGACTACGAGCAGTACTTC. Translating it yields CASSYSGKDYEQYF.

The J gene is TRBJ1-1, the V gene TRBV5-1; tentative D call: TRBD1 (6 bases). The CDR3 covers 16 residues. The V end was cut by 2 bases, the J end by 3 bases, with 17 bases between. The V gene's germline CDR1 is SGHRS and CDR2 YFSETQ. The CDR3 reads CASSFTGAPLDTEAFF. CDR3 sequence (DNA): TGCGCCAGCAGCTTTACGGGGGCCCCTTTGGACACTGAAGCTTTCTTT.

The rearrangement uses TRBV12-3 or TRBV12-4 and TRBJ2-7; possibly TRBD2 for D (6 bases). The CDR3 extends over 12 amino acids. The germline V and J ends were trimmed by 2 bases and 6 bases, with 8 bases remaining between them. The chain's CDR3 is CASSLLASEQYF. The CDR3 DNA reads as TGTGCCAGCAGTTTACTAGCGTCCGAGCAGTACTTC.

The genes are TRBV27 and TRBJ2-7; D possibly corresponds to TRBD1 (5 bases). The CDR3 spans 14 residues. Germline lookup yields CDR1 MNHEY and CDR2 SMNVEV (reference sequence). Trimming removed 8 bases from V and 2 bases from J, with 16 bases in between. CDR3 in amino acids: CASPRQTPTYEQYF. In DNA form, the CDR3 reads TGTGCCAGCCCTCGACAGACTCCAACCTACGAGCAGTACTTC.

The chain has TRBV5-8 and TRBJ2-4, with TRBD1 as a possible D gene (5 bases). The CDR3 loop spans 17 amino acids. V was clipped by 0 bases and J by 0 bases, with 13 bases between them. From germline, CDR1 is SGHTS and CDR2 YDEGEE. The CDR3 DNA follows: TGTGCCAGCAGCTTGGAGGGCCAGGGCCAAGCCAAAAACATTCAGTACTTC. This sequence encodes CASSLEGQGQAKNIQYF.

This clone was observed a single time. The rearrangement uses TRBV13 and TRBJ2-4, with a possible D match to TRBD2 (6 bases). Looked up from germline, CDR1 is PRHDT and CDR2 is FYEKMQ (reference sequence). V was trimmed by 2 bases and J by 4 bases, leaving 15 bases between them. This CDR3 comprises 16 residues. CDR3 in amino acids: CASSLNFAGSKNIQYF. CDR3 DNA: TGTGCCAGCAGCTTAAACTTTGCGGGATCGAAAAACATTCAGTACTTC.

The V call is TRBV6-2 or TRBV6-3, the J call TRBJ2-1, with D possibly matching TRBD2 (5 bases). The CDR3 contains 16 residues. The ends were cut back, 5 bases at V and 0 bases at J, with 14 bases in the middle. Germline V lookup: CDR1 MNHEY, CDR2 SVGEGT. CDR3 DNA sequence: TGTGCCAGCAGTCCCCTGGGGAGCGGCTCCTACAATGAGCAGTTCTTC. This sequence encodes CASSPLGSGSYNEQFF.

This chain uses TRBV11-3 with TRBJ2-2, with 7 nucleotides matching TRBD2. There are 16 residues in the CDR3. Unmatched junction bases numbered 9, after V lost 5 bases and J lost 3 bases. Germline V gene sequence: CDR1 SGHNT, CDR2 YENEEA. The CDR3 nucleotides read TGTGCCAGCAGCCCACGACTAGCCCCCGACACCGGGGAGCTGTTTTTT. Translated, it gives CASSPRLAPDTGELFF.

This chain connects TRBV14 to TRBJ2-3, with TRBD2 matching 12 bases. The trim removed 4 bases at V and 0 bases at J, leaving 8 bases unmatched. The germline V gene encodes CDR1 SGHDN and CDR2 FVKESK. This CDR3 region has 18 residues. The DNA for the CDR3 is TGTGCCAGCAGCCTAGCTAGCGGGAGGGCCTTGAGCACAGATACGCAGTATTTT. Amino acids: CASSLASGRALSTDTQYF.

CDR3 protein: CAIGPGQGESQPQHF. CDR3 DNA: TGTGCCATCGGACCGGGACAGGGGGAGAGTCAGCCCCAGCATTTT. The chain couples TRBV10-3 to TRBJ1-5, with 11 bases identical to TRBD1. There are 15 residues in the CDR3. J gave up 6 bases and V 8 bases, and 9 bases lay outside the gene matches. Germline V gene lookup returns CDR1 ENHRY and CDR2 SYGVKD.

The V call is TRBV11-3, the J call TRBJ1-1; a possible D gene is TRBD1 (6 bases). Germline-derived CDR1 and CDR2 are SGHNT and YENEEA. Trimming took 0 bases from V and 4 from J, leaving 12 bases between them. This CDR3 region has 15 residues. The CDR3 is CASSLDRGRRTEAFF. Written as DNA, the CDR3 is TGTGCCAGCAGCTTAGATCGGGGGCGCCGCACTGAAGCTTTCTTT.

The chain joins TRBV7-9 to TRBJ1-3; D uncertain. V lost 8 bases to trimming and J lost 2 bases, with 16 bases between them. CDR3 size: 15 residues. Germline V gene sequence: CDR1 SEHNR, CDR2 FQNEAQ (reference sequence). The CDR3 spells CASGPYYGAGNTIYF. CDR3 nucleotide sequence: TGTGCCAGCGGACCCTATTACGGGGCTGGAAACACCATATATTTT.

The rearrangement links TRBV6-1 to TRBJ2-1; tentative D call: TRBD2 (5 bases). This CDR3 has 16 residues. V was clipped by 2 bases and J by 3 bases, with 14 bases between them. Germline V gene lookup returns CDR1 MNHNS and CDR2 SASEGT. The chain's CDR3 is CASSELGSSVYNEQFF. CDR3 sequence (DNA): TGTGCCAGCAGTGAATTGGGGAGTAGCGTCTACAATGAGCAGTTCTTC.

The V gene is TRBV7-3, the J gene TRBJ2-2; the match to TRBD1 covers 7 bases. Germline loops: CDR1 SGHTA, CDR2 FQGTGA. With V trimmed by 1 base and J by 4 bases, 3 bases remained unmatched. The CDR3 totals 15 residues. The CDR3 spells CASSLMTGSTGELFF. The DNA for the CDR3 is TGTGCCAGCAGCTTAATGACAGGGAGCACCGGGGAGCTGTTTTTT.

The V gene is TRBV6-1, the J gene TRBJ1-1, with unresolved D. The germline CDR1 and CDR2 sequences are MNHNS and SASEGT. The CDR3 has 14 residues. V was pared by 2 bases and J by 1 base, with 8 bases between. The CDR3 bases are TGTGCCAGCAGTGAATGGGTCGCGAACACTGAAGCTTTCTTT. Translated: CASSEWVANTEAFF.

CDR3 region: CASSQDWASGSPDTQYF. The CDR3 coding sequence is TGTGCCAGCAGCCAAGATTGGGCTAGCGGGAGCCCAGATACGCAGTATTTT. This chain joins TRBV14 and TRBJ2-3, with TRBD2 matching over 10 bases. With 0 bases clipped from V and 4 bases from J, the junction kept 7 bases outside the gene matches. Germline V gives CDR1 SGHDN, CDR2 FVKESK. This CDR3 is built from 17 residues.

This clone was observed a few times. The chain combines TRBV2 with TRBJ2-2; 7 nucleotides agree with TRBD1. V lost 7 bases to trimming and J lost 3 bases; unmatched junction nucleotides: 5. The CDR3 is made up of 14 amino acids. Germline lookup yields CDR1 SNHLY and CDR2 FYNNEI. The CDR3 is CASKRDSYTGELFF. The DNA for the CDR3 is TGTGCCAGCAAACGGGACAGTTACACCGGGGAGCTGTTTTTT.

This clone appeared once. This rearrangement joins TRBV2 to TRBJ2-2, with D perhaps TRBD1 (6 bases). This CDR3 region has 13 residues. The ends were cut back, 8 bases at V and 2 bases at J, with 9 bases in the middle. Germline V gene sequence: CDR1 SNHLY, CDR2 FYNNEI. The CDR3, as DNA: TGTGCCAGCCAGGGGACCAACACCGGGGAGCTGTTTTTT. This codes for CASQGTNTGELFF.